These T cell receptor beta chains were read from a single sample in a study of blood T cells in healthy people across ages. MiXCR was run by TCRdb on the 5' RACE reads, yielding one entry per CDR3 protein. Among over 1,500,000 distinct CDR3 sequences listed, about two fifths were seen once. The specimen sequenced was blood. The receptors shown here come from a human donor in good health. The conserved cysteine and the conserved F or W are not part of the CDR3 here.

>TRBV12-3/TRBV12-4
ASSRNGGGPADTQY
>TRBV14
ASSLGRDSLYYEQY
>TRBV21-1
ASSKVTLCKSSYEQF
>TRBV7-2
ASSSKTAGSYEQY
>TRBV7-9
ASSPTGTGIGQPQH
>TRBV20-1
SASVTWTGADGYT
>TRBV7-3
SSSLVPGTGAYEQY
>TRBV5-6
ASSFSWQGATGELF
>TRBV27
ASSLRGTGGEKLF
>TRBV6-2/TRBV6-3
ASSDRLNEQY
>TRBV5-1
ASVLGQNNEQF
>TRBV9
ASSVDKGETQY
>TRBV2
ASKVGLAFSEQF
>TRBV12-3/TRBV12-4
ASSPGSGSDTQY
>TRBV27
ASSYLGGVGPYEQY
>TRBV29-1
SVDGFQNGYT
>TRBV10-3
ATEVSGTDTQY
>TRBV5-5
ASSTVGTGGGKNIQY
>TRBV7-3
ASSSGGGPPREQF
>TRBV7-9
ASSLDPTYGYT
>TRBV9
ASSVATGMNYEQY
>TRBV4-1
ASSQESGFYNEQF
>TRBV20-1
SPKVGEGSSYNEQF
>TRBV7-9
ASSTPGQPNNSGANVLT
>TRBV3-1
ASINSGANVLT
>TRBV4-1
ASSQGGGHNEQF
>TRBV29-1
SVETGGNYEQY
>TRBV28
ASSFSGTGRQETQY
>TRBV6-2/TRBV6-3
ASRNPGYEQY
>TRBV28
ASSLIVGIADTQY
>TRBV29-1
SVEVGVQETQY
>TRBV6-2/TRBV6-3
ASSPGTSGGPKQF